This passage covers 14 T cell receptor beta chains from one sample sequenced in a study of blood T cell repertoires in COVID-19. The repertoire was sequenced with immunoSEQ multiplex PCR; TCRdb's copy has only in-frame clones and lacks some. The sample shows 120,000 to 150,000 clones, 84% of them seen only once. Sequencing used peripheral blood. The source is a woman of 80 years or more in a cohort sampled during active or convalescent COVID-19.

The rearrangement uses TRBV29-1 and TRBJ2-5, with TRBD1 matching 10 bases. Per the germline V gene, CDR1 is SQVTM and CDR2 is ANQGSEA. The V gene end was trimmed by 3 bases and the J gene end by 3 bases; junction bases not matched to a gene: 7. This CDR3 is built from 15 residues. The CDR3: CSVDRRGQGKETQYF. CDR3 DNA sequence: TGCAGCGTTGACAGAAGGGGACAGGGGAAAGAGACCCAGTACTTC.

The genes are TRBV7-2 and TRBJ2-5, with TRBD1 matching over 9 bases. This CDR3 has 14 amino acids. The J segment lost 5 bases and the V segment lost 5 bases, leaving 6 bases of the junction unmatched. Germline V gene data show CDR1 as SGHTA and CDR2 as FQGNSA. The CDR3, as DNA: TGTGCCAGCAGCCCCCGACAGGGGGGGGAGACCCAGTACTTC. Amino acids: CASSPRQGGETQYF.

V and J are TRBV6-5 and TRBJ1-6; 9 bases are shared with TRBD1. Germline assignment: CDR1 MNHEY and CDR2 SVGAGI. The length of the CDR3 is 14 residues. J was trimmed by 10 bases and V by 5 bases; bases with no gene match: 6. The CDR3 DNA follows: TGTGCCAGCAGTACAGGACAGGGGTGGTCACCCCTCCACTTT. Residues: CASSTGQGWSPLHF.

The rearrangement links TRBV19 to TRBJ1-2; 8 nucleotides align to TRBD1. V lost 5 bases and J lost 7; bases outside the gene matches: 12. The CDR3 is 15 amino acids. Germline CDR1 LNHDA, CDR2 SQIVND (reference sequence). CDR3 loop: CASSLLGQARFGYTF. In DNA form, the CDR3 reads TGTGCCAGTAGTCTTTTGGGACAGGCCCGATTTGGCTACACCTTC.

The V and J genes are TRBV27 and TRBJ1-4, with 8 bases fitting TRBD1. The CDR3 consists of 15 residues. Looked up from germline, CDR1 is MNHEY and CDR2 is SMNVEV (reference sequence). V was clipped by 2 bases and J by 8 bases; unmatched bases: 7. The CDR3 spells CASSLAGQVLEKLFF. CDR3 nucleotide sequence: TGTGCCAGCAGTTTAGCGGGACAGGTTTTAGAAAAACTGTTTTTT.

This chain links TRBV3-1 (or the pseudogene TRBV3-2) with TRBJ1-4, with 8 bases matching TRBD1. CDR1 and CDR2 from the germline V gene are LGHDT and YNNKEL (reference sequence). CDR3 size: 15 residues. Trimming cost V 4 bases and J 6 bases; bases outside gene matches: 7. CDR3 coding DNA: TGTGCCAGCAGCCCGGACAGGGTTGGGGATGAAAAACTGTTTTTT. It codes for CASSPDRVGDEKLFF.

J is TRBJ1-2 and V is TRBV30, with a tentative D call TRBD1 (5 bases). The CDR3 is made up of 13 amino acids. Germline V CDR1 and CDR2: GTSNPN, SVGIG (reference sequence). Trimming left V 1 base short and J 8 bases short, with 14 bases between. CDR3 sequence (DNA): TGTGCCTGGAGTGCCCCAGGGCTGAGAGGCTACACCTTC. It is translated as CAWSAPGLRGYTF.

This chain uses TRBV4-2 with TRBJ2-4, with a weak D call TRBD1 (5 bases). This CDR3 contains 16 residues. The germline V gene encodes CDR1 LGHNA and CDR2 YNFKEQ. With 2 bases removed from V and 1 base from J, the gap between germline ends came to 12 bases. The CDR3 DNA reads TGTGCCAGCAGCCAAACAGGTTCATCGGCCAAAAACATTCAGTACTTC. It specifies CASSQTGSSAKNIQYF.

The rearrangement uses TRBV7-9 and TRBJ2-3; TRBD2 is a possible D gene (7 bases). This CDR3 is 15 amino acids long. With 3 bases removed from V and 1 base from J, the gap between germline ends came to 11 bases. Germline CDR1 SEHNR, CDR2 FQNEAQ (reference sequence). The CDR3 DNA sequence: TGTGCCAGCAGCTTGCTCGGGGGGCGCACAGATACGCAGTATTTT. It is translated as CASSLLGGRTDTQYF.

V is TRBV5-1 and J is TRBJ2-6; 7 bases line up with TRBD2. This CDR3 spans 17 amino acids. Germline trimming cut 3 bases from V and 1 base from J; bases unmatched to any gene: 7. Germline-derived CDR1 and CDR2 are SGHRS and YFSETQ. The CDR3 loop is CASSSGRGVSGANVLTF. For the CDR3, the DNA is TGCGCCAGCAGCTCTGGGAGGGGTGTTTCTGGGGCCAACGTCCTGACTTTC.

The rearrangement joins TRBV28 to TRBJ1-2; 7 bases are a match to TRBD1. Germline V gives CDR1 MDHEN, CDR2 SYDVKM. V was pared by 5 bases and J by 8 bases, with 14 bases of the junction left unmatched. CDR3 size: 15 residues. The CDR3 region is CASSPLNRGREGYTF. CDR3 nucleotides: TGTGCCAGCAGTCCCTTGAACAGGGGACGAGAGGGCTACACCTTC.

The chain uses TRBV5-4 and TRBJ1-2; perhaps TRBD1 as D (6 bases). Looked up from germline, CDR1 is SGHNT and CDR2 is YYREEE (reference sequence). This CDR3 is built from 15 residues. Trimming left V 3 bases short and J 3 bases short, with 15 bases between. The CDR3 DNA reads as TGTGCCAGCAGCTCCCAGGCTTCAGGGGACTATGGCTACACCTTC. It translates to CASSSQASGDYGYTF.

This chain links TRBV7-2 with TRBJ1-2; TRBD1 might be the D (6 bases). This CDR3 contains 17 residues. Germline V gene data show CDR1 as SGHTA and CDR2 as FQGNSA. Between the trimmed V and J ends, which lost 1 base and 8 bases, there was a span of 23 bases. CDR3 protein: CASSLEGGSGALGGYTF. CDR3 DNA sequence: TGTGCCAGCAGCTTAGAGGGGGGGTCAGGGGCATTGGGAGGCTACACCTTC.

There are a few counts of this clone. This chain links TRBV2 with TRBJ1-2; tentative D call: TRBD1 (5 bases). The CDR3 has 14 amino acids. Germline CDR1 and CDR2: SNHLY and FYNNEI. Trimming took 7 bases from V and 7 from J, leaving 19 bases between them. The CDR3 reads CASTLGRQGGGYTF. In DNA, the CDR3 is TGTGCCAGCACCTTAGGGAGGCAGGGTGGTGGCTACACCTTC.